The clone carrying this T cell receptor beta chain was counted ten times or more. Its specificity is not known. With V trimmed by 4 bases and J by 5 bases, 8 bases remained unmatched. This CDR3 has 14 residues. The sample belongs to a study of regulatory T cells in long-lasting Graves disease. Whole-study findings and limits: Compared with new cases, persistent Graves' patients showed reduced TCR diversity. Patients with persistent disease showed a bias toward TRBV28, TRBJ1-2 and TRBJ2-5.

The time point was: newly diagnosed GD, antithyroid drugs for less than 3 months. PBMC-extracted RNA yielded the TCR library. The TCR beta library used iRepertoire HTBI primers with Arm-PCR amplification of CDR3. TCRdb used MiXCR to reprocess the multiplex PCR reads, holding one entry per CDR3 protein. The profile shows 250,000 or so distinct CDR3 sequences, around 20% of them singletons. The chain uses TRBV12-3 or TRBV12-4 and TRBJ2-7; TRBD2 matches at 7 bases. This receptor was identified in a female donor with Graves disease. Sample: peripheral blood mononuclear cells (PBMCs), taken at new diagnosis, from a patient treated with antithyroid drugs. CDR3 sequence (DNA): TGTGCCAGCAGTTGGAGTGGGGGGGGTAACGAGCAGTACTTC. This gives the protein CASSWSGGGNEQYF.